This TCR beta chain was identified in a study of CXCR3-negative and CXCR3-positive naive CD8 T cells (dated by TCRdb to the late 2010s). Looking at the study overall: In total, 130 million to 150 million TRB reads were obtained, or roughly 1.5 +/- 0.3 million reads per library. Data from around 11 donors, pooled across two independent experiments, went into the diversity and physicochemical repertoire analyses. For the TRBV-TRBJ cluster analysis, the naive subsets came from 5 or 6 donors, while the memory cells came from 3 donors.

The study at large found these results: Because surface CD5, which is linked to self-reactivity in mice, was comparable between the naive subsets, TCR interaction strength was also inferred from TRB CDR3 physicochemical properties. TRB CDR3s from CXCR3-positive naive cells showed higher hydrophobicity (lower Kidera factor 4), lower energy, and higher strength and volume indices than CXCR3-negative naive cells. Repertoire diversity was comparably high in both naive subsets but much lower in memory CD8+ T cells. Within the same donor, TRBV-TRBJ usage looked similar between naive CXCR3-negative and CXCR3-positive cells, but memory cells had distinct patterns. Freshly isolated PBMCs were used for most assays because CXCR3 expression partially decreased after cryopreservation.

Each CD8+ T cell subset was flow-sorted in triplicate, with 300,000 or so cells per subset placed directly into RLT lysis buffer. To exclude memory contaminants, naive CD8+ T cells were stringently defined as CD45RO-CCR7+CD27+CD95-. Peripheral blood mononuclear cells were isolated from buffy coats using standard density gradient centrifugation. A FACSAria III was used to flow-sort naive CXCR3-negative and CXCR3-positive CD8+ T cells. Total RNA was extracted from sorted cells using an RNeasy Mini Kit. The reads were generated on a NextSeq 550. The Human TCR Profiling Kit (MiLaboratory) was used to prepare UMI-labeled 5' RACE TRB cDNA libraries. The full amount of extracted RNA was used for cDNA synthesis, and the full amount of resulting cDNA was used for PCR amplification. Libraries were prepared in parallel with an identical number of PCR cycles. Concerning the study's data processing: With a minimum of two reads required per UMI, MIGEC and MiXCR pulled out about 50,000 +/- 10,000 unique UMI-labeled TRB cDNA molecules from each library. An average of roughly 40,000 +/- 10,000 functional in-frame TRB CDR3 nucleotide clonotypes without stop codons was found per library. After downsampling to 5000 UMI-labeled TRB molecules per sample, diversity metrics, including normalized Shannon-Wiener and Chao1, were computed in VDJtools. VDJtools was used to calculate clonotype-size-weighted physicochemical properties of the central five CDR3 residues, namely interaction energy, strength, volume and Kidera factor 4. Following reprocessing of the reads by TCRdb, the data hold one row per CDR3 protein sequence and no DNA is available. TCRdb, rather than the study authors, made the V and J calls. This sample's table lists around 160,000 distinct CDR3 sequences. The ten largest clones add up to approximately 0.27% of the sample.

For this clonotype: Its antigen is not yet known.

Per the germline V gene, SGHTA is the CDR1 and FQGTGA is the CDR2. Counted from cysteine to phenylalanine, this CDR3 has 17 amino acids. Only the protein is on record. Sequencing was performed on naive CXCR3+ CD8+ T cells from blood. The cell subset or site label on this specimen signifies: CD45RO-CCR7+CD27+CD95- naive CD8+ T cells expressing CXCR3 (TNR3+). The rearrangement joined TRBV7-3 to TRBJ1-1; the D gene TCRdb calls, TRBD1, cannot be checked with no DNA. This sequence was found in a human donor in good health. Some clones in this sample may be carry-over from other donors' samples. The CDR3 protein is CASSPGQGAVGNTEAFF.